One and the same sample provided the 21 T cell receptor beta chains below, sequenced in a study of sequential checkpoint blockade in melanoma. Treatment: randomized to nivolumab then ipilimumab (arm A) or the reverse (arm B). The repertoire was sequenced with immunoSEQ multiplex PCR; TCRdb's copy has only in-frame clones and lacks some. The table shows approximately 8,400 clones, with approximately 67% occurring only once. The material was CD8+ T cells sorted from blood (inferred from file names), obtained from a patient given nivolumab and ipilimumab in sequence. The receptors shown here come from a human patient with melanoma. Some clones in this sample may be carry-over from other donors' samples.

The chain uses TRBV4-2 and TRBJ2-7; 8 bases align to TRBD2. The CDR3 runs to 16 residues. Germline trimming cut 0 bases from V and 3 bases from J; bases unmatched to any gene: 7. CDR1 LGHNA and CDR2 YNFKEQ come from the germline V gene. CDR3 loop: CASSQEGGGGLYEQYF. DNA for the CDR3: TGTGCCAGCAGCCAAGAGGGCGGCGGGGGGCTCTACGAGCAGTACTTC.

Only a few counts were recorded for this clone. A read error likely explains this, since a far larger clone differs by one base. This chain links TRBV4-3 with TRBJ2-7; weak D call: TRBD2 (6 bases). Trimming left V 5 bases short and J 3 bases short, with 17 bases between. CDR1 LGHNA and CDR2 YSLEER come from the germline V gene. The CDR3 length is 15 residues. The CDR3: CASSFRDWGDYEQYF. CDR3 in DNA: TGCGCCAGCAGCTTTCGGGACTGGGGGGACTACGAGCAGTACTTC.

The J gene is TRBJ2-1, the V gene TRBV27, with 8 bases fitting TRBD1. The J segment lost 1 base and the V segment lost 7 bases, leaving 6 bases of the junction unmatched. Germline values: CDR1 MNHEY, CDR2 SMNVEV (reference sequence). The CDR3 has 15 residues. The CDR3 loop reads CASKLGQGSYNEQFF. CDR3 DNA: TGTGCCAGCAAGTTAGGACAGGGATCCTACAATGAGCAGTTCTTC.

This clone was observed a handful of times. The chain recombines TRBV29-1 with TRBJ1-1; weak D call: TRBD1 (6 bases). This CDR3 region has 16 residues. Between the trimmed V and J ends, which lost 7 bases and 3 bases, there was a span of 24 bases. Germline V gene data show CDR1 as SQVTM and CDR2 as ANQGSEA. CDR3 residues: CSASYSPGHPDTEAFF. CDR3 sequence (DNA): TGCAGCGCCTCATATTCCCCGGGACATCCAGACACTGAAGCTTTCTTT.

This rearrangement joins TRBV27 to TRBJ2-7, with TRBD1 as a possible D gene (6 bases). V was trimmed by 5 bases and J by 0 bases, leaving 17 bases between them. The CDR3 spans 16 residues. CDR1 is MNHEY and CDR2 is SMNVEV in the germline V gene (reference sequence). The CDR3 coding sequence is TGTGCCAGCAGTCCTAGCCTAGGGGACAACTCCTACGAGCAGTACTTC. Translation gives CASSPSLGDNSYEQYF.

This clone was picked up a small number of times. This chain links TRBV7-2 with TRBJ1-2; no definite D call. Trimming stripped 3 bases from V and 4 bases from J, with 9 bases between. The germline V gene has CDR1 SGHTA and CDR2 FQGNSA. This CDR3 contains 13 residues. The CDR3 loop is CASSLPGSYGYTF. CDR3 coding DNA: TGTGCCAGCAGCTTGCCCGGGAGCTATGGCTACACCTTC.

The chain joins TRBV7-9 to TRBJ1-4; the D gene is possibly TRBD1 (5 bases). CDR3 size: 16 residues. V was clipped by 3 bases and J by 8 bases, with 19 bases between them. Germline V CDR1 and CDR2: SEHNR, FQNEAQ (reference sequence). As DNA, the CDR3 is TGTGCCAGCAGCTTCCCTCAGACAGCGGGAGACGAAAAACTGTTTTTT. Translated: CASSFPQTAGDEKLFF.

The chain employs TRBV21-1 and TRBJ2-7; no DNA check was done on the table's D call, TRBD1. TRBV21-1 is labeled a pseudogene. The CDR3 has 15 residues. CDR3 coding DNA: TGTGCCAGCAATACCCCGGCAGGGCGTCCCTACGAGCAGTACTTC. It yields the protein CASNTPAGRPYEQYF.

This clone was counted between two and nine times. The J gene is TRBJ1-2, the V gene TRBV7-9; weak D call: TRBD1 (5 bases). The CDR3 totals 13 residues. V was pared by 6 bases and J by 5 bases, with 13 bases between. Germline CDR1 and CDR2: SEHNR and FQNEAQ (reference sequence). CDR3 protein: CASRGGLTYGYTF. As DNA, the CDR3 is TGTGCCAGCAGGGGGGGGTTGACTTATGGCTACACCTTC. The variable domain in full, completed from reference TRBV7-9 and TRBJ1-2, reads DTGVSQNPRHKITKRGQNVTFRCDPISEHNRLYWYRQTLGQGPEFLTYFQNEAQLEKSRLLSDRFSAERPKGSFSTLEIQRTEQGDSAMYLCASRGGLTYGYTFGSGTRLTVV.

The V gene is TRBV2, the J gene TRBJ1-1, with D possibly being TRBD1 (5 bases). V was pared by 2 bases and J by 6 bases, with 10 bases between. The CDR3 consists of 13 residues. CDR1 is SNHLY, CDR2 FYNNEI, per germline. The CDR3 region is CASSERGRAEAFF. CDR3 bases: TGTGCCAGCAGTGAAAGGGGCAGGGCTGAAGCTTTCTTT.

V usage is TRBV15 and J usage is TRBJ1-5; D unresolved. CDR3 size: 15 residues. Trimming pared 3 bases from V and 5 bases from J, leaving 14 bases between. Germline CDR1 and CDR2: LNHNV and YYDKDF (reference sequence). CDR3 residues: CATSSRRRGYQPQHF. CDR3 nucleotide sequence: TGTGCCACCAGCAGTCGTCGACGGGGTTATCAGCCCCAGCATTTT.

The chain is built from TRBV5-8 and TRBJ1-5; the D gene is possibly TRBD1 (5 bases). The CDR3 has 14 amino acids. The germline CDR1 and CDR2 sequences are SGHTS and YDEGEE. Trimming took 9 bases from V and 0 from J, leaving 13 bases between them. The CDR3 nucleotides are TGTGCCACCAAGCCCGGACATAGCAATCAGCCCCAGCATTTT. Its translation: CATKPGHSNQPQHF.

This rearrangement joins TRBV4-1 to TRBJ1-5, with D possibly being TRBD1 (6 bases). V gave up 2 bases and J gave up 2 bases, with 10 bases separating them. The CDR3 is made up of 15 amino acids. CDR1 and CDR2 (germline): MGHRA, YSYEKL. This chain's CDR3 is CASSQKQGGNQPQHF. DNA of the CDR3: TGCGCCAGCAGCCAAAAACAGGGTGGCAATCAGCCCCAGCATTTT.

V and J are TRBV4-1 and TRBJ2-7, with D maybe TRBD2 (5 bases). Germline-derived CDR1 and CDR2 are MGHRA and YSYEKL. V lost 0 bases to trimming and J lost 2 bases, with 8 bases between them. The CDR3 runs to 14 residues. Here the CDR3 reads CASSQDIGAYEQYF. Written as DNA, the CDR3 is TGCGCCAGCAGCCAAGATATCGGGGCCTACGAGCAGTACTTC.

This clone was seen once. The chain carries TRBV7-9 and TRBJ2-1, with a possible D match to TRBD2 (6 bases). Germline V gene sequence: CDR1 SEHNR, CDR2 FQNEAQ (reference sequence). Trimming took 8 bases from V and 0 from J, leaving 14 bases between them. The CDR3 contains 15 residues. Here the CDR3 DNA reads TGTGCCAGCCGGCTGGCGGGGAGCTCCTACAATGAGCAGTTCTTC. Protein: CASRLAGSSYNEQFF. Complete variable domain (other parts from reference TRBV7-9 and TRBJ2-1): DTGVSQNPRHKITKRGQNVTFRCDPISEHNRLYWYRQTLGQGPEFLTYFQNEAQLEKSRLLSDRFSAERPKGSFSTLEIQRTEQGDSAMYLCASRLAGSSYNEQFFGPGTRLTVL.

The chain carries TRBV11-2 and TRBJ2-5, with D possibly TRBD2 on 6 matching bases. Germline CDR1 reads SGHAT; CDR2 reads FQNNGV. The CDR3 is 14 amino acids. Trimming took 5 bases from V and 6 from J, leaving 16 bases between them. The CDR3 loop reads CASSPRLDVKTQYF. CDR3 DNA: TGTGCCAGCAGCCCAAGACTAGACGTGAAGACCCAGTACTTC.

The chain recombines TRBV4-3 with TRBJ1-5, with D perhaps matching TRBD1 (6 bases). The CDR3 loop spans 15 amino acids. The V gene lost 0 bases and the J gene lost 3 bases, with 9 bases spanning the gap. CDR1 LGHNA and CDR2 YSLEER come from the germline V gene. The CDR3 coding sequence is TGCGCCAGCAGCCAAGATACAGGGATCAATCAGCCCCAGCATTTT. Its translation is CASSQDTGINQPQHF.

The CDR3 DNA is TGTGCCAGCAGCGCCTTGGGGGGGAGGGAAAAACTGTTTTTT. It specifies CASSALGGREKLFF. The chain employs TRBV9 and TRBJ1-4; tentatively, D is TRBD1 (5 bases). The CDR3 covers 14 residues. From germline, CDR1 is SGDLS and CDR2 YYNGEE. V lost 3 bases and J lost 8, with 14 bases in between.

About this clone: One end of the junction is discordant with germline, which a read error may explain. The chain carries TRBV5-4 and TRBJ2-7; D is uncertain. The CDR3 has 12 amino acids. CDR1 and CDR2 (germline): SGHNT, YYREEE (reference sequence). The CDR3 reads CASSLNLYEQYF. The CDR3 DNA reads TGTGCCAGCAGCTTGAACCTCTACGAGCAATACTTC.

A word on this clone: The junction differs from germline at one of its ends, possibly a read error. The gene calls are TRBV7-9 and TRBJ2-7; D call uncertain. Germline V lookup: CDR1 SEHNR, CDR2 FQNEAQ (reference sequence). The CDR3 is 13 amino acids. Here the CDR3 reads CASSLEEPYGQYF. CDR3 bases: TGTGCCAGCAGCTTAGAGGAGCCCTACGGGCAGTACTTC.

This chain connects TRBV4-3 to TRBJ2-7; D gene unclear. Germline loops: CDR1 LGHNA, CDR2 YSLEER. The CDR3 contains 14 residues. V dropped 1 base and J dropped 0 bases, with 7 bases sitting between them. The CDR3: CASSQARYSYEQYF. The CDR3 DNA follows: TGCGCCAGCAGCCAAGCCAGGTACTCCTACGAGCAGTACTTC.